The entry below gives a single T cell receptor beta chain sequence along with its context. The antigen remains unidentified. The data were taken from a study of blood T cells in healthy people across ages. Findings and caveats of the study: Naive CD4+ cell counts and diversity both ran higher in long-lived than in aged donors.

The CDR3 covers 17 residues. Germline V gives CDR1 SGHTA, CDR2 FQGNSA. V was shortened by 5 bases and J by 7 bases, with 24 bases between the two germline ends. Together with a sample-barcoded 5' primer, a J-beta primer mix was included in a second PCR lasting about 7 to 12 cycles. All samples yielded 2.5 million or more CDR3-containing paired-end reads. TCRdb re-called the 5' RACE reads through MiXCR, storing one row per CDR3 protein. Among about a million distinct CDR3 sequences listed, 51% were seen once. Sequencing input: blood. This receptor was identified in a woman aged 60-75 years in good health. This sequence joins TRBV7-2 and TRBJ2-1; D not certain. For the CDR3, the DNA is TGTGCCAGCAGCCAAGACCCCCCAGGAGACGGCCGGAATGAGCAGTTCTTC. As protein: CASSQDPPGDGRNEQFF.